This T cell receptor (beta chain) was documented in a study of blood T cell repertoires in COVID-19 (dated by TCRdb to about 2020). Broadly, across the study: Samples from collaborators originated in the United States, Italy and Spain and spanned both the acute and convalescent phases of COVID-19. The material from the prospective study consisted of cDNA or gDNA derived from T cells, B-cell-depleted T cells, or PBMCs. The dataset comprised deeply sampled blood TCRbeta repertoires from subjects exposed to, actively infected with, or recovered from COVID-19. The repertoires were made available in a free public database intended to serve as a resource for research on the immune response to SARS-CoV-2. The samples were drawn from two sources: the first 160 participants of the ongoing ImmuneRACE study, and 1,254 subjects contributed by 6 global collaborators. The sample metadata nearly always contained a de-identified subject ID, COVID-19 status, age in years and sex. Where available, HLA class I and class II types were taken from metadata supplied by the sample provider and were not determined by assay-based typing.

The full study reports these points: The quantity of clinical and demographic metadata differed by source and by participant and was supplied without curation.

One collaborating source in Seattle enrolled patients during active infection and followed them longitudinally through the course of disease. Each collaborating institution followed its own protocols to collect whole blood in K2EDTA tubes. For TCRbeta analysis, collaborator samples were shipped as frozen whole blood, as isolated PBMCs, or as DNA extracted from either sample type. TCRbeta CDR3 regions were amplified from genomic DNA using the immunoSEQ Assay, a bias-controlled multiplex PCR. In the original analysis: The number of nucleated cells in each sample was estimated by amplification of reference gene primers within the assay. To quantify the absolute abundance of each unique TCRbeta CDR3 rearrangement, sequence reads were collapsed and filtered. For each sample, productive Simpson clonality was calculated as the square root of Simpson's diversity index across productive rearrangements. TCRdb stores this immuneACCESS table with in-frame sequences only. Part of the clones is absent; in the studies checked, under half of the shortfall reflects unresolved V genes, and no reason is known for the rest. Clone size and the V and J calls come from that table; the DNA yielded D and trimming. Here the sample has fewer than 150,000 clones; more than 70% occur a single time. The top ten hold approximately 5.1% of the sample.

The germline V end is reduced by 5 bases and the J end by 0 bases; junction bases left unmatched: 13. The cysteine opens and the phenylalanine closes a CDR3 of 19 amino acids. Only the CDR3 part of the read is kept: 57 bases, read in frame from the first base. CDR1 SGHTA and CDR2 FQGTGA are derived from the germline V gene. On this clone: What this receptor recognizes is not known. Within one base of it there is no much larger clone, and no base qualities were kept.

The chain is made from TRBV7-3 and TRBJ2-1; the central 10 bases match TRBD2. The receptor's source is a woman aged 55-70 years with COVID-19, enrolled during active disease. Source material: peripheral blood. The CDR3 region: CASSHLGLAGVSSYNEQFF. The DNA sequence is given as TGTGCCAGCAGCCACTTGGGCCTAGCGGGGGTGAGCTCCTACAATGAGCAGTTCTTC.